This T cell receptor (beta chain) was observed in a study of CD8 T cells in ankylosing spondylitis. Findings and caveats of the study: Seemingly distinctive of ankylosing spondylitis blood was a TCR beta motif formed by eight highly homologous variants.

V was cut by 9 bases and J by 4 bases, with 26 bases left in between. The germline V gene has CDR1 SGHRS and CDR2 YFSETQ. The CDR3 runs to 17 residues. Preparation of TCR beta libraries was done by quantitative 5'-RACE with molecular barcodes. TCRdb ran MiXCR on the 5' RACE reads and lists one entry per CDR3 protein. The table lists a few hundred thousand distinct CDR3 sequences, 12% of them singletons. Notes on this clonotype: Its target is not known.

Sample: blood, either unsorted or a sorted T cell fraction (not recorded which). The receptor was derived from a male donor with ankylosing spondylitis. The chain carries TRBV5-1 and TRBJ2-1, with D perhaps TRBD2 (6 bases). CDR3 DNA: TGCGCCACTTCCGACAGCTTTCGCGGGACTGCTTACAATGAGCAGTTCTTC. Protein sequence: CATSDSFRGTAYNEQFF. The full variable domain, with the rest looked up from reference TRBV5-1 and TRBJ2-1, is KAGVTQTPRYLIKTRGQQVTLSCSPISGHRSVSWYQQTPGQGLQFLFEYFSETQRNKGNFPGRFSGRQFSNSRSEMNVSTLELGDSALYLCATSDSFRGTAYNEQFFGPGTRLTVL.